This is a list of T cell receptor beta chains from one sample in a study of cytomegalovirus exposure and HLA in healthy donors. Clones were read by immunoSEQ multiplex PCR, and TCRdb kept only the in-frame ones, dropping some. The sample yields fewer than 150,000 clones, 65% to 85% seen once. What was sequenced was PBMCs. The source is a man aged 45-65 years in good health and CMV-seronegative. The conserved cysteine and the conserved F or W are not part of the CDR3 here.

J: TRBJ1-1
V: TRBV28
CDR3: ASSLRTGMNTEAF

J: TRBJ2-2
V: TRBV6-5
CDR3: ASSYGTGGLF

J: TRBJ2-3
V: TRBV5-4
CDR3: ASSVGGATDTQY

J: .
V: TRBV7-8
CDR3: ASSLDRANEQY

J: TRBJ1-3
V: TRBV19
CDR3: ASSVYGTPGNTIY

J: TRBJ2-3
V: TRBV18
CDR3: ASSLSSGPPSTDTQY

J: TRBJ2-1
V: TRBV27
CDR3: ASSLSQGGNEQF

J: TRBJ2-2
V: TRBV7-9
CDR3: ASSRTGNTGELF

J: TRBJ2-1
V: TRBV11-2
CDR3: ASSLDATGTSGRMYNEQF

J: TRBJ2-3
V: TRBV30
CDR3: AWRKQGRTDTQY

J: TRBJ2-6
V: TRBV18
CDR3: ASSPGHSGANVLT

J: TRBJ1-2
V: TRBV7-2
CDR3: ASSSRQPSNYGYT

J: TRBJ2-7
V: TRBV7-2
CDR3: ASSLVSTSVHEQY

J: TRBJ2-2
V: TRBV7-2
CDR3: ASSSGTSGRAYGELF

J: TRBJ1-5
V: TRBV28
CDR3: ASSFRLDQPQH

J: TRBJ2-4
V: TRBV6-1
CDR3: ASSEWGGAAKNIQY

J: TRBJ2-7
V: TRBV4-1
CDR3: ASSQEMGLAGKSYEQY

J: TRBJ2-7
V: TRBV11-2
CDR3: ASSLVGGGYEQY

J: TRBJ1-1
V: TRBV28
CDR3: ASSFGGSHTEAF

J: TRBJ1-3
V: TRBV28
CDR3: ASRPRGGSTGNTIY

J: TRBJ1-2
V: TRBV7-8
CDR3: ASSLAPRQSGGYT

J: TRBJ2-5
V: TRBV7-9
CDR3: ASSHGQVKAEETQY

J: TRBJ2-7
V: TRBV4-1
CDR3: ASSQDGQTYEQY

J: TRBJ1-1
V: TRBV2
CDR3: ASRPGQGYSNTEAF

J: TRBJ2-7
V: TRBV29-1
CDR3: SVEGETSGRGTYEQY

J: TRBJ1-2
V: TRBV19
CDR3: ASSWTGEGGYT

J: TRBJ2-7
V: TRBV7-2
CDR3: ASSLGTVSDEQY

J: TRBJ2-7
V: TRBV20-1
CDR3: SAQGQEQY

J: TRBJ2-5
V: TRBV5-1
CDR3: ASSLRGLETQY

J: TRBJ1-4
V: TRBV5-4
CDR3: ASSLPLDRGGEKLF

J: TRBJ2-6
V: TRBV5-1
CDR3: ASSRDRVDVLT

J: TRBJ1-3
V: TRBV6-1
CDR3: ASREPGNTIY

J: TRBJ2-7
V: TRBV7-8
CDR3: ASRRTRGSYEQY

J: TRBJ2-1
V: TRBV28
CDR3: ASTAVRSGYNEQF

J: TRBJ2-5
V: TRBV7-6
CDR3: ASSLVGQGNPETQY

J: TRBJ2-1
V: TRBV7-9
CDR3: ASSRTPDEQF

J: TRBJ2-5
V: TRBV6-1
CDR3: ASSDGLAGGPRETQY

J: TRBJ2-1
V: TRBV7-9
CDR3: ASSPGWVGDSTYDEQF

J: TRBJ2-7
V: TRBV25-1
CDR3: ASSDLPAYEQY

J: .
V: TRBV6-5
CDR3: ASSRRASGEYEQY

J: TRBJ1-4
V: TRBV4-1
CDR3: ASSRDSTGANEKLF

J: TRBJ2-5
V: TRBV5-1
CDR3: ASSTRTGTETQY

J: TRBJ2-7
V: TRBV28
CDR3: ASSLQGIVDEQY

J: TRBJ1-6
V: TRBV7-2
CDR3: ASSPPVGRVGSPLH

J: TRBJ2-2
V: TRBV27
CDR3: ASSFNRGTGELF

J: TRBJ2-6
V: TRBV19
CDR3: ASSILSGANVLT

J: TRBJ1-5
V: TRBV19
CDR3: ASSGQYNQPQH

J: TRBJ2-1
V: TRBV15
CDR3: ATSRETGTGYNEQF

J: TRBJ2-1
V: TRBV5-1
CDR3: ASSLGTENEQF

J: TRBJ2-3
V: TRBV10-2
CDR3: ASGYSRVDTQY

J: TRBJ2-1
V: TRBV6-1
CDR3: ASTTGGLAYNEQF

J: TRBJ1-2
V: TRBV5-1
CDR3: ASSRTTGNYGYT

J: TRBJ2-7
V: TRBV7-7
CDR3: ASSPGTSGYEQY

J: TRBJ1-5
V: TRBV19
CDR3: ASSPAGTGRVYSNQPQH

J: TRBJ1-3
V: TRBV6-1
CDR3: ASSSIQGTGNTIY

J: TRBJ1-2
V: TRBV30
CDR3: AWTQDPGQRKYGYT

J: TRBJ2-7
V: TRBV4-1
CDR3: ASRRTSGSSYEQY